This is a list of T cell receptor beta chains from one sample in a study of T cell responses to AZD1222 COVID-19 vaccine. TCRdb keeps only in-frame clones here, not all; method: immunoSEQ multiplex PCR. The sample has about 120,000 clones, approximately 90% seen once. This specimen was peripheral blood, taken on day 0 of AZD1222 vaccination. Receptors originate from an adult in good health. Each CDR3 is given with its conserved first and last residue. A D gene is named only where the DNA matches it firmly. Clone size is stated in some rows and not others, as once, few, many or a class when expanded.

CDR3aa	CDR3nt	v_gene	j_gene	len	d_gene	abundance
CASSFEDVEQFF	TGTGCCAGCAGCTTTGAAGACGTTGAGCAGTTCTTC	TRBV9	TRBJ2-1	12	NA	NA
CASTSQGRPNTEAFF	TGTGCCAGTACCTCCCAGGGAAGGCCGAACACTGAAGCTTTCTTT	TRBV19	TRBJ1-1	15	NA	NA
CASRTGGLGQPQHF	TGTGCCAGCAGGACCGGGGGGCTAGGTCAGCCCCAGCATTTT	TRBV28	TRBJ1-5	14	NA	NA
CASSTTAGWSYEQYF	TGTGCCAGCAGCACGACCGCAGGGTGGTCCTACGAGCAGTACTTC	TRBV27	TRBJ2-7	15	NA	NA
CASSPSGGPYNEQFF	TGTGCCAGCTCACCGAGCGGTGGTCCCTACAATGAGCAGTTCTTC	TRBV18	TRBJ2-1	15	NA	NA
CAISGFNTGELFF	TGTGCCATCAGTGGTTTCAACACCGGGGAGCTGTTTTTT	TRBV10-3	TRBJ2-2	13	NA	NA
CASTEGTVRGNSPLHF	TGCGCCAGCACCGAAGGGACGGTCCGTGGGAATTCACCCCTCCACTTT	TRBV5-1	TRBJ1-6	16	NA	NA
CASSQGGGAHGELFF	TGTGCCAGCAGCCAAGGCGGGGGGGCACACGGGGAGCTGTTTTTT	TRBV3-1/TRBV3-2	TRBJ2-2	15	TRBD2	NA
CATALAGSYNEQFF	TGTGCCACAGCACTAGCGGGAAGCTACAATGAGCAGTTCTTC	TRBV15	TRBJ2-1	14	TRBD2	NA
CATTTPAGGGEKLFF	TGTGCCACCACGACCCCCGCAGGGGGCGGCGAAAAACTGTTTTTT	TRBV15	TRBJ1-4	15	TRBD1	NA
CASSDELGGYTF	TGTGCCAGCAGCGATGAGCTAGGTGGCTACACCTTC	TRBV3-1/TRBV3-2	TRBJ1-2	12	NA	NA
CSARAGVGYTF	TGCAGTGCCCGCGCAGGGGTTGGCTACACCTTC	TRBV20-1	TRBJ1-2	11	NA	NA
CASSPQGLGFEKLFF	TGTGCCAGCAGCCCTCAGGGGTTGGGGTTTGAAAAACTGTTTTTT	TRBV9	TRBJ1-4	15	NA	NA
CASSYSAGSTGELFF	TGTGCCAGCAGTTACTCTGCGGGTTCCACCGGGGAGCTGTTTTTT	TRBV6-6	TRBJ2-2	15	NA	NA
CASSPIGQDTIYF	TGCGCCAGCAGCCCAATCGGACAGGACACCATATATTTT	TRBV5-1	TRBJ1-3	13	TRBD1	NA
CASSLQVVRNQPQHF	TGTGCCAGCAGCTTACAGGTAGTCAGGAATCAGCCCCAGCATTTT	TRBV7-2	TRBJ1-5	15	NA	NA
CASSQGGQPNTEAFF	TGTGCCAGCAGCCAAGGTGGGCAGCCGAACACTGAAGCTTTCTTT	TRBV3-1/TRBV3-2	TRBJ1-1	15	NA	NA
CASSVGMNYGYTF	TGTGCCAGCAGCGTGGGCATGAACTATGGCTACACCTTC	TRBV7-9	TRBJ1-2	13	NA	once
CASKGANDQPQHF	TGTGCCAGCAAGGGAGCTAACGATCAGCCCCAGCATTTT	TRBV28	TRBJ1-5	13	NA	NA
CASRGLEGRNQPQHF	TGTGCCAGCAGGGGCCTCGAGGGGAGAAATCAGCCCCAGCATTTT	TRBV28	TRBJ1-5	15	NA	NA
CASSSEGISNQPQHF	TGTGCCAGCAGCAGTGAGGGGATTAGCAATCAGCCCCAGCATTTT	TRBV6-5	TRBJ1-5	15	NA	NA
CASSTTGFGGGYTF	TGTGCCAGTAGTACAACGGGGTTTGGCGGTGGCTACACCTTC	TRBV19	TRBJ1-2	14	NA	NA
CASSESSGWASEQYF	TGCGCCAGCAGTGAGTCGAGTGGGTGGGCCTCCGAGCAGTACTTC	TRBV10-1	TRBJ2-7	15	NA	NA
CASTDLSRGNEKLFF	TGTGCCAGCACCGACCTGTCCAGGGGGAATGAAAAACTGTTTTTT	TRBV27	TRBJ1-4	15	TRBD1	few
CATSRDYIGTGRDTF	TGTGCCACCAGCAGAGATTATATTGGGACAGGCCGGGACACCTTC	TRBV15	TRBJ1-2	15	TRBD1	NA
CASSLRGGGVRNTEAFF	TGTGCCAGCAGCTTACGAGGGGGCGGAGTTAGGAACACTGAAGCTTTCTTT	TRBV7-3	TRBJ1-1	17	TRBD1	NA
CAGADREGQPQHF	TGTGCCGGGGCCGACAGGGAAGGCCAGCCCCAGCATTTT	TRBV6-5	TRBJ1-5	13	TRBD1	NA
CASRPRKGVKENIQYF	TGTGCCAGCAGGCCCCGGAAAGGGGTTAAGGAAAACATTCAGTACTTC	TRBV28	TRBJ2-4	16	NA	once
CASSLVQMNTEAFF	TGTGCCAGCAGCTTAGTACAGATGAACACTGAAGCTTTCTTT	TRBV7-8	TRBJ1-1	14	NA	NA
CAWKLAGHEQFF	TGTGCCTGGAAACTAGCTGGCCATGAGCAGTTCTTC	TRBV30	TRBJ2-1	12	NA	NA
CASSLVFDRAYSNQPQHF	TGTGCCAGCAGCTTAGTTTTTGACAGGGCTTATAGCAATCAGCCCCAGCATTTT	TRBV7-2	TRBJ1-5	18	TRBD1	NA
CASSPGLRQFF	TGTGCCAGCAGTCCGGGACTTCGGCAGTTCTTC	TRBV2	TRBJ2-1	11	NA	NA
CASSMLGGQDTGELFF	TGTGCCAGTAGTATGTTGGGGGGCCAGGACACCGGGGAGCTGTTTTTT	TRBV19	TRBJ2-2	16	NA	NA
CASIHPGRGADTQYF	TGTGCCAGCATCCATCCGGGCCGAGGGGCAGATACGCAGTATTTT	TRBV6-7	TRBJ2-3	15	NA	NA
CASSLRDRPYEQYF	TGTGCCAGCAGCTTAAGGGACAGACCCTACGAGCAGTACTTC	TRBV11-2	TRBJ2-7	14	TRBD1	NA
CASSPRDRDGSLAEYNEQFF	TGTGCCAGCAGCCCAAGAGATCGGGACGGGAGCCTAGCGGAGTACAATGAGCAGTTCTTC	TRBV21-1	TRBJ2-1	20	NA	NA
CASSVTGGINSPLHF	TGTGCCAGCAGTGTGACAGGGGGCATTAATTCACCCCTCCACTTT	TRBV2	TRBJ1-6	15	TRBD1	NA
CAWSVLYGRSSYEQYF	TGTGCCTGGAGTGTACTTTATGGCAGGAGCTCCTACGAGCAGTACTTC	TRBV30	TRBJ2-7	16	NA	once
CASSNLDRRLWAFF	TGTGCCAGCAGTAACCTAGACAGGAGACTCTGGGCTTTCTTT	TRBV6-5	TRBJ1-1	14	NA	NA
CASSPRDSHNYGYTF	TGTGCCAGCTCACCACGGGACAGTCATAACTATGGCTACACCTTC	TRBV18	TRBJ1-2	15	TRBD1	NA
CASSQTPGQGRSYEQYF	TGCGCCAGCAGCCAAACACCGGGACAGGGGCGTTCCTACGAGCAGTACTTC	TRBV4-1	TRBJ2-7	17	TRBD1	NA
CASSLGTNSPLHF	TGTGCCAGCAGCTTAGGGACTAATTCACCCCTCCACTTT	TRBV11-2	TRBJ1-6	13	NA	NA